This T cell receptor beta chain was observed in a study of lymphopenia after photon versus proton radiotherapy. In its sample, this clone was seen a few times. What it binds is unknown. Germline V gives CDR1 LNHDA, CDR2 SQIVND (reference sequence). The CDR3 has 13 amino acids. Trimming pared 2 bases from V and 3 bases from J, leaving 7 bases between. The protocol was immunoSEQ multiplex PCR, while the TCRdb copy is restricted to in-frame clones and leaves out a portion. The sample records 55,000 to 75,000 clones, approximately 91% being singletons. Study-wide results and limits: In patients who died, overall survival fell as post-nadir TCR diversity dropped more. Relative stability marked proton patients; photon patients lost diversity and naive cells. Better survival with proton therapy was suggested as possible, not demonstrated.

This TCR was recovered from a woman in her 70s with pancreatic cancer. This specimen consisted of peripheral blood, obtained from a patient treated with photon-based radiotherapy. V usage is TRBV19 and J usage is TRBJ1-1; no reliable D call. CDR3 DNA: TGTGCCAGTAGTATAAGGCCATACACTGAAGCTTTCTTT. Encoded protein: CASSIRPYTEAFF.